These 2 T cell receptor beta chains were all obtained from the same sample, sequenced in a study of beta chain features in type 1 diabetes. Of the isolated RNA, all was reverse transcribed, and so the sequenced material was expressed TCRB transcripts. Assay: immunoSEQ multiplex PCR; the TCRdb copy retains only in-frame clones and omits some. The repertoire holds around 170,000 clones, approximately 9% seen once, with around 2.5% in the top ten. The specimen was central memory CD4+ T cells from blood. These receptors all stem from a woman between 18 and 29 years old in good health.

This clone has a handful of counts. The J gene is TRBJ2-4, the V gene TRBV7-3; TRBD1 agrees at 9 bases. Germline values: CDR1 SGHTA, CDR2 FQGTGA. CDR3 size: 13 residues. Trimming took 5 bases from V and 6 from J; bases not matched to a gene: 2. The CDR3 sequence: CASSQTGGNIQYF. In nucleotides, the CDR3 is TGTGCCAGCAGCCAGACAGGGGGAAACATTCAGTACTTC. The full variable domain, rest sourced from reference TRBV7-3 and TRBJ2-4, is GAGVSQTPSNKVTEKGKYVELRCDPISGHTALYWYRQSLGQGPEFLIYFQGTGAADDSGLPNDRFFAVRPEGSVSTLKIQRTERGDSAVYLCASSQTGGNIQYFGAGTRLSVL.

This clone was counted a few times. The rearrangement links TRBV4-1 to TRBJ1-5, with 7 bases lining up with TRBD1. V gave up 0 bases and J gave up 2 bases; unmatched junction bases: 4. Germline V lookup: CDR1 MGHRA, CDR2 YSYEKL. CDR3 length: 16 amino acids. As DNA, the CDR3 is TGCGCCAGCAGCCAAGATCACGGGACAGGCAATCAGCCCCAGCATTTT. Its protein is CASSQDHGTGNQPQHF.